This TCR beta chain was profiled in a study of cytotoxic CD8 clonotypes in ibrutinib-treated CLL. Study-level information: The study included roughly 10 relapsed/refractory and 15 treatment-naive patients; about 17 had IGHV unmutated disease. Response samples were taken after a median approximately 13 months of treatment, range 6 to 36.

Study results and caveats: Clonality rose at ibrutinib response, held steady in sustained remission, and fell toward baseline at progression.

Germline values: CDR1 SGHDT, CDR2 YYEEEE. This CDR3 has 15 residues. Trimming took 0 bases from V and 8 from J, leaving 17 bases between them. Using immunoSEQ multiplex PCR, the repertoire was profiled, and TCRdb retains in-frame clones only, with some absent. The table lists over 100,000 clones, roughly 88% of them singletons. As regards this clone: Its antigen remains unknown.

The rearrangement uses TRBV5-6 and TRBJ1-2, with D possibly TRBD1 on 5 matching bases. The receptor's source is a human donor with chronic lymphocytic leukemia. The sample here was PBMCs, taken after 24 months of ibrutinib treatment. CDR3 bases: TGTGCCAGCAGCTTGGTAGGTAGGCAGGGCAACGGCTACACCTTC. Translation gives CASSLVGRQGNGYTF.